What follows describes a single T cell receptor (beta chain). Its antigen remains unidentified. At one of its ends the junction is not consistent with the germline gene, which may arise from a read error. The sample originates from a study of OX40 agonist ivuxolimab in advanced cancers. Study details: As their treatment, patients were administered ivuxolimab, an agonistic anti-OX40 (CD134) antibody. Of the participants, roughly 40% had some prior anti-PD-1, anti-PD-L1 or anti-CTLA-4 therapy, which was allowed.

The CDR3 covers 14 residues. CDR1 and CDR2 (germline): SGHNT, YYREEE (reference sequence). Study-wide results and limits: Both blood CD4+ and CD8+ T cells showed clonal growth by week 6 at 0.1 to 3.0 mg/kg.

Assay used: immunoSEQ multiplex PCR; TCRdb lists only in-frame clones, some missing. Of 45,000 to 65,000 clones listed, 79% were seen once; the top ten hold about 2.3%. The receptor's source is an adult with an advanced solid tumor such as melanoma, head and neck, liver or kidney cancer. The rearrangement joins TRBV5-4 to TRBJ2-7; 12 bases agree with TRBD2. This specimen was CD4+ or CD8+ T cells sorted from blood, taken in a trial of the OX40 agonist ivuxolimab. This CDR3 is CASSLAGVTSGSDF. The CDR3 bases are TGTGCCAGCAGCTTGGCCGGGGTGACTAGCGGGAGTGACTTC.